A single sample gave rise to the 18 T cell receptor beta chains below, sequenced in a study of T cell responses to AZD1222 COVID-19 vaccine. Repertoires were generated with immunoSEQ multiplex PCR, while TCRdb's copy carries only in-frame clones and drops some. Of around 53,000 clones detected, approximately 85% appear once; the ten largest clones hold approximately 19%. Sample: peripheral blood, taken on day 0 of MenACWY control vaccination. These receptors were taken from an adult in good health.

This sequence joins TRBV28 and TRBJ1-5; 7 bases line up with TRBD1. Germline V CDR1 and CDR2: MDHEN, SYDVKM. The CDR3 contains 16 residues. The V and J ends lost 4 bases and 1 base, in that order; junction bases with no gene match: 7. CDR3 region: CASSSQGGWSNQPQHF. As DNA, the CDR3 is TGTGCCAGCAGTTCTCAGGGGGGTTGGAGCAATCAGCCCCAGCATTTT.

The V call is TRBV2, the J call TRBJ2-7; weak D call: TRBD2 (6 bases). This CDR3 contains 13 residues. Trimming stripped 7 bases from V and 6 bases from J, with 16 bases between. From germline, CDR1 is SNHLY and CDR2 FYNNEI. CDR3 sequence reads: CASIVAGLAEQYF. The CDR3 DNA follows: TGTGCCAGCATTGTCGCGGGACTGGCCGAGCAGTACTTC.

The chain combines TRBV28 with TRBJ2-1; D possibly corresponds to TRBD2 (7 bases). The CDR3 loop spans 17 amino acids. V was trimmed by 5 bases and J by 2 bases, leaving 19 bases between them. Germline-derived CDR1 and CDR2 are MDHEN and SYDVKM. CDR3: CASSQLGGREPYNEQFF. The CDR3 nucleotides are TGTGCCAGCAGTCAACTTGGGGGGCGGGAGCCCTACAATGAGCAGTTCTTC.

J is TRBJ2-3 and V is TRBV6-1; 10 positions agree with TRBD2. The trim removed 0 bases at V and 4 bases at J, leaving 1 base unmatched. The CDR3 contains 15 residues. Looked up from germline, CDR1 is MNHNS and CDR2 is SASEGT. The CDR3 loop reads CASSEAGTSADTQYF. Written as DNA, the CDR3 is TGTGCCAGCAGTGAAGCGGGGACTAGCGCAGATACGCAGTATTTT.

The chain carries TRBV4-3 and TRBJ2-1; TRBD2 is a possible D gene (6 bases). The V gene lost 0 bases and the J gene lost 4 bases, with 16 bases spanning the gap. The CDR3 extends over 17 amino acids. CDR1 is LGHNA, CDR2 YSLEER, per germline. The CDR3 DNA is TGCGCCAGCAGCCAAGATTATGTCGGGAGTTTGTACAATGAGCAGTTCTTC. Protein sequence: CASSQDYVGSLYNEQFF.

V is TRBV6-1 and J is TRBJ1-5; 8 bases are shared with TRBD1. The junction had 14 bases not matched to a gene; V was cut back by 0 bases and J by 7 bases. From germline, CDR1 is MNHNS and CDR2 SASEGT. This CDR3 region has 18 residues. CDR3 region: CASSEALMAGGGSQPQHF. The CDR3 DNA sequence: TGTGCCAGCAGTGAAGCGCTTATGGCAGGGGGCGGAAGCCAGCCCCAGCATTTT.

The chain has TRBV6-1 and TRBJ2-7; D is unclear. The CDR3 loop spans 13 amino acids. With 0 bases removed from V and 3 bases from J, the gap between germline ends came to 6 bases. CDR1 is MNHNS, CDR2 SASEGT, per germline. DNA for the CDR3: TGTGCCAGCAGTGAAGCGGCCGTCTACGAGCAGTACTTC. This gives the protein CASSEAAVYEQYF.

The V gene is TRBV19, the J gene TRBJ2-5, with 9 bases fitting TRBD1. This CDR3 contains 16 residues. Germline V gene data show CDR1 as LNHDA and CDR2 as SQIVND (reference sequence). The V gene end was trimmed by 5 bases and the J gene end by 7 bases; junction bases not matched to a gene: 14. The CDR3, as DNA: TGTGCCAGTAGTCAGCCCGGGACAGGGAATTTAGGGACCCAGTACTTC. Protein: CASSQPGTGNLGTQYF. Variable domain in full (rest from reference TRBV19 and TRBJ2-5): DGGITQSPKYLFRKEGQNVTLSCEQNLNHDAMYWYRQDPGQGLRLIYYSQIVNDFQKGDIAEGYSVSREKKESFPLTVTSAQKNPTAFYLCASSQPGTGNLGTQYFGPGTRLLVL.

The chain combines TRBV11-3 with TRBJ2-2; D is possibly TRBD1 or TRBD2 (5 bases each). This CDR3 comprises 18 residues. V gave up 0 bases and J gave up 0 bases, with 14 bases separating them. Germline V gene sequence: CDR1 SGHNT, CDR2 YENEEA. The CDR3 DNA is TGTGCCAGCAGCTTAGAGGGACCCTCTACTTCGAACACCGGGGAGCTGTTTTTT. Its protein is CASSLEGPSTSNTGELFF.

The chain uses TRBV28 and TRBJ2-7; no clear D gene. This CDR3 has 17 residues. V shed 1 base and J shed 3 bases, with 19 bases lying between them. Germline assignment: CDR1 MDHEN and CDR2 SYDVKM. CDR3 sequence reads: CASSLFPPGVGVYEQYF. CDR3 nucleotides: TGTGCCAGCAGTTTATTCCCCCCAGGCGTCGGTGTCTACGAGCAGTACTTC.

This clone was detected once. This sequence joins TRBV6-1 and TRBJ1-1; D unclear. The V and J ends lost 1 base and 1 base respectively, with 4 bases between them. This CDR3 is built from 13 residues. Germline V CDR1 and CDR2: MNHNS, SASEGT. The CDR3 loop reads CASSEVGNTEAFF. CDR3 nucleotide sequence: TGTGCCAGCAGTGAAGTTGGGAACACTGAAGCTTTCTTT.

The V gene is TRBV4-3, the J gene TRBJ2-7; D perhaps matches TRBD1 (6 bases). The V gene lost 3 bases and the J gene lost 3 bases, with 12 bases spanning the gap. CDR1 is LGHNA, CDR2 YSLEER, per germline. The CDR3 loop spans 14 amino acids. The DNA for the CDR3 is TGCGCCAGCAGCCATCCTCGACAGGTCTACGAGCAGTACTTC. It codes for CASSHPRQVYEQYF.

V is TRBV5-6 and J is TRBJ1-6; 10 positions agree with TRBD1. V was pared by 1 base and J by 7 bases, with 2 bases of the junction left unmatched. This CDR3 is built from 15 residues. Per the germline V gene, CDR1 is SGHDT and CDR2 is YYEEEE. The CDR3 DNA is TGTGCCAGCAGCTTGCCGGGACAGGGGAATTCACCCCTCCACTTT. This encodes CASSLPGQGNSPLHF.

This clone counts as medium-sized. This sequence joins TRBV6-5 and TRBJ2-7; 9 nucleotides line up with TRBD1. The ends lost 11 bases at V and 1 base at J; junction bases unmatched: 3. The CDR3 is 12 amino acids. CDR1 and CDR2 from the germline V gene are MNHEY and SVGAGI. The CDR3 nucleotides are TGTGCCGGCGGGACAGGGTCCTACGAGCAGTACTTC. This codes for CAGGTGSYEQYF.

This chain connects TRBV29-1 to TRBJ1-3; tentative D call: TRBD1 (5 bases). V was trimmed by 3 bases and J by 4 bases, leaving 10 bases between them. Germline CDR1 and CDR2: SQVTM and ANQGSEA. CDR3 size: 13 residues. CDR3 protein: CSVEDAGGNTIYF. The CDR3 region has the DNA TGCAGCGTTGAGGATGCAGGGGGAAACACCATATATTTT. The variable domain in full, with the rest retrieved from reference TRBV29-1 and TRBJ1-3, is SAVISQKPSRDICQRGTSLTIQCQVDSQVTMMFWYRQQPGQSLTLIATANQGSEATYESGFVIDKFPISRPNLTFSTLTVSNMSPEDSSIYLCSVEDAGGNTIYFGEGSWLTVV.

The CDR3 spells CASSLRYEQYF. The CDR3 DNA is TGTGCCAGCAGTTTACGGTACGAGCAGTACTTC. The J gene is TRBJ2-7, the V gene TRBV28; D gene uncertain. The CDR3 consists of 11 residues. Looked up from germline, CDR1 is MDHEN and CDR2 is SYDVKM. V was cut by 2 bases and J by 4 bases, with 3 bases left in between.

This chain uses TRBV7-8 with TRBJ1-2, with no clear D. The length of the CDR3 is 13 residues. Per germline, CDR1 SGHVS and CDR2 FQNEAQ. Between the trimmed V and J ends, which lost 5 bases and 4 bases, there was a span of 11 bases. The CDR3 loop reads CASSTGDGYGYTF. The CDR3 DNA follows: TGTGCCAGCAGCACCGGGGATGGCTATGGCTACACCTTC.

The gene calls are TRBV14 and TRBJ1-1; no reliable D call. CDR1 SGHDN and CDR2 FVKESK come from the germline V gene. The CDR3 consists of 13 residues. Deletions cut 3 bases from V and 0 bases from J, with 5 bases between. CDR3 amino acids: CASSHGLNTEAFF. The DNA for the CDR3 is TGTGCCAGCAGCCACGGGTTGAACACTGAAGCTTTCTTT.